This entry describes one TCR beta chain. The antigen is not known. This sample was included in a study of T cells in Graves' hyperthyroidism and ophthalmopathy. The investigators amplified TCR beta CDR3 regions from RNA transcripts. When the TCR CDR3 underwent first-round RT-PCR, the HTBI primer set was used. TCRdb independently ran MiXCR on the multiplex PCR reads; one entry per CDR3 protein. Here the sample spans roughly 630,000 distinct CDR3 sequences, around a sixth being singletons. Newly diagnosed hyperthyroidism, duration under 2 months, in patients aged 18 to 65. The V gene lost 5 bases and the J gene lost 3 bases, with 7 bases spanning the gap. Germline lookup yields CDR1 ENHRY and CDR2 SYGVKD. The CDR3 extends over 12 amino acids. Study-level findings and limits: Ophthalmopathy and stable hyperthyroidism were told apart by a 13 V-J model.

The sample consisted of blood. The rearrangement links TRBV10-3 to TRBJ1-1; D gene unclear. The receptor was derived from a young woman with Graves' hyperthyroidism. The CDR3, as DNA: TGTGCCATCAGTCCCGGGGACACTGAAGCTTTCTTT. This sequence encodes CAISPGDTEAFF.